This TCR beta chain comes out of a study of PD-1 blockade in classical Hodgkin lymphoma. The protocol was immunoSEQ multiplex PCR, while the TCRdb copy is restricted to in-frame clones and leaves out a portion. The sample yields some 90,000 clones, nearly 95% seen once. Whole-study results and caveats: For complete responders, baseline diversity was comparable to that of newly diagnosed patients.

V shed 0 bases, J shed 3 bases, and the junction held 3 bases outside the gene matches. Germline V gives CDR1 MNHEY, CDR2 SVGAGI. The CDR3 has 15 residues. Every patient relapsed after autologous stem cell transplantation, and brentuximab vedotin exposure varied. A remark on this clone: The target antigen is unknown. Other DNA sequences in this sample translate to the same CDR3.

The source material was peripheral blood mononuclear cells (PBMCs), sampled before the second cycle of nivolumab. This clonotype was obtained from a human donor with classical Hodgkin lymphoma. The rearrangement uses TRBV6-5 and TRBJ2-7; 9 bases match TRBD1. CDR3 amino acids: CASSYSRDRVYEQYF. In DNA, the CDR3 is TGTGCCAGCAGTTACTCGAGGGACAGGGTCTACGAGCAGTACTTC.